The 28 T cell receptor beta chains below come from one sample, sequenced in a study of T cell responses to AZD1222 COVID-19 vaccine. Using immunoSEQ multiplex PCR, the repertoire was profiled, and TCRdb retains in-frame clones only, with some absent. The sample lists around 140,000 clones; around nine tenths were seen once. Sequencing was performed on peripheral blood, taken on day 0 of AZD1222 vaccination. The receptors here all came from an adult in good health.

This chain uses TRBV5-1 with TRBJ1-1, with a weak D call TRBD1 (5 bases). This CDR3 spans 15 amino acids. V lost 0 bases, J lost 1 base, and 10 bases lay in between. CDR1 SGHRS and CDR2 YFSETQ come from the germline V gene. The CDR3 loop reads CASSLASGANTEAFF. CDR3 nucleotides: TGCGCCAGCAGCTTGGCGAGTGGGGCGAACACTGAAGCTTTCTTT. Together with reference TRBV5-1 and TRBJ1-1, the CDR3 gives the full variable domain: KAGVTQTPRYLIKTRGQQVTLSCSPISGHRSVSWYQQTPGQGLQFLFEYFSETQRNKGNFPGRFSGRQFSNSRSEMNVSTLELGDSALYLCASSLASGANTEAFFGQGTRLTVV.

This chain connects TRBV7-2 to TRBJ1-6; D is ambiguous. CDR1 SGHTA and CDR2 FQGNSA come from the germline V gene. V was clipped by 2 bases and J by 7 bases, with 15 bases between them. CDR3 length: 16 amino acids. The CDR3 spells CASSLSQGRSNSPLHF. CDR3 DNA sequence: TGTGCCAGCAGCTTATCTCAAGGGCGGTCGAATTCACCCCTCCACTTT.

This chain links TRBV5-1 with TRBJ1-5, with unresolved D. CDR3 length equals 14 residues. V shed 0 bases and J shed 5 bases, with 9 bases lying between them. The germline V gene has CDR1 SGHRS and CDR2 YFSETQ. The CDR3 loop reads CASSLEGGDQPQHF. The DNA for the CDR3 is TGCGCCAGCAGCTTGGAAGGTGGAGATCAGCCCCAGCATTTT. The complete variable domain, with remaining parts taken from reference TRBV5-1 and TRBJ1-5, reads KAGVTQTPRYLIKTRGQQVTLSCSPISGHRSVSWYQQTPGQGLQFLFEYFSETQRNKGNFPGRFSGRQFSNSRSEMNVSTLELGDSALYLCASSLEGGDQPQHFGDGTRLSIL.

The V gene is TRBV29-1, the J gene TRBJ1-2; TRBD1 might be the D (5 bases). V lost 7 bases and J lost 4, with 13 bases in between. The CDR3 length is 12 residues. Germline assignment: CDR1 SQVTM and CDR2 ANQGSEA. CDR3 protein: CSAEGTGYGYTF. CDR3 bases: TGCAGCGCGGAGGGGACGGGCTATGGCTACACCTTC.

The chain joins TRBV18 to TRBJ2-7; no clear D. Trimming removed 2 bases at V and 4 bases at J, with 12 bases between. Per germline, CDR1 KGHSH and CDR2 LQKENI. This CDR3 spans 14 amino acids. The chain's CDR3 is CASSPVQDFYEQYF. The CDR3 DNA follows: TGTGCCAGCTCACCAGTCCAGGATTTTTACGAGCAGTACTTC.

The chain carries TRBV6-5 and TRBJ2-3; TRBD1 is a possible D gene (6 bases). V was trimmed by 4 bases and J by 6 bases, leaving 17 bases between them. CDR1 is MNHEY and CDR2 is SVGAGI in the germline V gene. CDR3 length: 15 residues. This chain's CDR3 is CASSFDRRFGDTQYF. In DNA form, the CDR3 reads TGTGCCAGCAGTTTCGACAGGAGGTTCGGCGATACGCAGTATTTT.

The J gene is TRBJ1-5, the V gene TRBV7-9, with 9 bases fitting TRBD1. Germline CDR1 is SEHNR and CDR2 is FQNEAQ (reference sequence). The CDR3 is 14 residues long. V shed 5 bases and J 6 bases; nucleotides not matched to a gene: 5. The CDR3 region has the DNA TGTGCCAGCAGCCTCGGACAGGGGACTCAGCCCCAGCATTTT. This codes for CASSLGQGTQPQHF.

The chain carries TRBV9 and TRBJ2-3; D remains unclear. The CDR3 extends over 11 amino acids. Per germline, CDR1 SGDLS and CDR2 YYNGEE. Trimming cost V 1 base and J 5 bases, with 2 bases left between them. The CDR3 nucleotides read TGTGCCAGCAGCGTATTAGATACGCAGTATTTT. Translated: CASSVLDTQYF.

This chain uses TRBV28 with TRBJ2-2; D uncertain. This CDR3 is built from 15 residues. Germline V gene sequence: CDR1 MDHEN, CDR2 SYDVKM. V was shortened by 1 base and J by 1 base, with 7 bases between the two germline ends. The CDR3 reads CASSLYQQNTGELFF. In DNA form, the CDR3 reads TGTGCCAGCAGTTTATACCAGCAGAACACCGGGGAGCTGTTTTTT. The full variable domain, in which reference TRBV28 and TRBJ2-2 provide the parts outside the CDR3, is DVKVTQSSRYLVKRTGEKVFLECVQDMDHENMFWYRQDPGLGLRLIYFSYDVKMKEKGDIPEGYSVSREKKERFSLILESASTNQTSMYLCASSLYQQNTGELFFGEGSRLTVL.

V usage is TRBV5-6 and J usage is TRBJ2-2; no definite D call. Trimming cost V 4 bases and J 6 bases, with 7 bases left between them. The CDR3 runs 12 residues. Germline V gene sequence: CDR1 SGHDT, CDR2 YYEEEE. The CDR3 region is CASSQEAGELFF. In DNA, the CDR3 is TGTGCCAGCAGCCAGGAAGCCGGGGAGCTGTTTTTT.

The genes are TRBV19 and TRBJ1-5; a possible D gene is TRBD1 (6 bases). From germline, CDR1 is LNHDA and CDR2 SQIVND (reference sequence). The CDR3 is 16 amino acids. Trimming cost V 4 bases and J 1 base, with 14 bases left between them. The CDR3 DNA reads as TGTGCCAGTAGTAGGGGGACACGTGGGAGCAATCAGCCCCAGCATTTT. Encoded protein: CASSRGTRGSNQPQHF.

Concerning this clone: This sample includes further DNA sequences coding for the same CDR3. The chain links TRBV5-5 to TRBJ2-5; D is ambiguous. Germline V gene data show CDR1 as SGHKS and CDR2 as YYEKEE (reference sequence). This CDR3 is built from 11 residues. Between the trimmed V and J ends, which lost 0 bases and 4 bases, there was a span of 1 base. The CDR3 DNA follows: TGTGCCAGCAGCTTGGCAGAGACCCAGTACTTC. This gives the protein CASSLAETQYF.

The J gene is TRBJ1-2, the V gene TRBV18; TRBD1 might be the D (6 bases). Germline CDR1 and CDR2: KGHSH and LQKENI. This CDR3 contains 15 residues. V lost 3 bases to trimming and J lost 5 bases, with 16 bases between them. Here the CDR3 reads CASSPGAGVNYGYTF. As DNA, the CDR3 is TGTGCCAGCTCACCCGGAGCAGGGGTTAATTATGGCTACACCTTC. Drawing the rest from reference TRBV18 and TRBJ1-2, the complete variable domain is NAGVMQNPRHLVRRRGQEARLRCSPMKGHSHVYWYRQLPEEGLKFMVYLQKENIIDESGMPKERFSAEFPKEGPSILRIQQVVRGDSAAYFCASSPGAGVNYGYTFGSGTRLTVV.

The genes are TRBV29-1 and TRBJ1-5; a weak D match, TRBD1 (6 bases). Germline V gene sequence: CDR1 SQVTM, CDR2 ANQGSEA. Trimming removed 5 bases at V and 0 bases at J, with 8 bases between. The CDR3 runs 13 residues. The CDR3 DNA is TGCAGCGTTTCGACAGGTAGCAATCAGCCCCAGCATTTT. Translation: CSVSTGSNQPQHF.

V usage is TRBV4-1 and J usage is TRBJ2-1; TRBD2 agrees at 8 bases. Germline assignment: CDR1 MGHRA and CDR2 YSYEKL. V shed 4 bases and J 4 bases; nucleotides not matched to a gene: 6. The CDR3 runs to 15 residues. CDR3 bases: TGCGCCAGCAGCCCTAGCGCGGGGGGTTACAATGAGCAGTTCTTC. Protein: CASSPSAGGYNEQFF.

V is TRBV4-1 and J is TRBJ2-1; 8 bases match TRBD2. The CDR3 loop spans 16 amino acids. Germline CDR1 MGHRA, CDR2 YSYEKL. Unmatched junction bases numbered 4, after V lost 0 bases and J lost 3 bases. CDR3 protein: CASSQEVSGVYNEQFF. Here the CDR3 DNA reads TGCGCCAGCAGCCAAGAAGTTAGCGGGGTCTACAATGAGCAGTTCTTC.

The gene calls are TRBV10-2 and TRBJ1-4; 7 nucleotides match TRBD1. Germline V gives CDR1 WSHSY, CDR2 SAAADI. The CDR3 runs 11 residues. V was pared by 8 bases and J by 8 bases, with 2 bases of the junction left unmatched. CDR3 DNA: TGCGCCAGCGGACAGGTGGAAAAACTGTTTTTT. Translating it yields CASGQVEKLFF.

The V gene is TRBV5-1, the J gene TRBJ2-7; D is unresolved. The CDR3 loop spans 14 amino acids. Germline CDR1 SGHRS, CDR2 YFSETQ. V lost 4 bases, J lost 2 bases, and 13 bases lay in between. The CDR3 DNA follows: TGCGCCAGCAGCAGTCAAGGGATCCCCTACGAGCAGTACTTC. This encodes CASSSQGIPYEQYF.

Only a few counts were recorded for this clone. CDR3: CASSMVRTNLLFTGELFF. The CDR3 DNA reads as TGTGCCAGTAGTATGGTCCGAACCAATCTCCTTTTCACCGGGGAGCTGTTTTTT. This chain connects TRBV19 to TRBJ2-2; D not certain. The CDR3 covers 18 residues. Trimming stripped 3 bases from V and 4 bases from J, with 21 bases between. Looked up from germline, CDR1 is LNHDA and CDR2 is SQIVND (reference sequence).

This chain connects TRBV10-2 to TRBJ2-5; D is possibly TRBD1 or TRBD2 (5 bases each). V was cut by 5 bases and J by 5 bases, with 15 bases left in between. The CDR3 loop spans 14 amino acids. Germline V gene sequence: CDR1 WSHSY, CDR2 SAAADI. As DNA, the CDR3 is TGCGCCAGCAGTTCCTCGGGGCCCGAGGAGACCCAGTACTTC. It is translated as CASSSSGPEETQYF.

V is TRBV7-2 and J is TRBJ2-3; TRBD1 or TRBD2 may be the D gene (5 bases each). Germline V lookup: CDR1 SGHTA, CDR2 FQGNSA. The V end was cut by 2 bases, the J end by 2 bases, with 11 bases between. This CDR3 has 15 amino acids. The CDR3 bases are TGTGCCAGCAGCTTATCTGGGACCGACACAGATACGCAGTATTTT. This codes for CASSLSGTDTDTQYF. Combining the CDR3 with reference TRBV7-2 and TRBJ2-3 gives the whole variable domain GAGVSQSPSNKVTEKGKDVELRCDPISGHTALYWYRQSLGQGLEFLIYFQGNSAPDKSGLPSDRFSAERTGGSVSTLTIQRTQQEDSAVYLCASSLSGTDTDTQYFGPGTRLTVL.

The chain carries TRBV6-2 or TRBV6-3 and TRBJ1-6, with D unclear. Germline V gives CDR1 MNHEY, CDR2 SVGEGT. V lost 2 bases and J lost 4, with 9 bases in between. CDR3 size: 15 residues. CDR3 sequence: CASSYPGFYNSPLHF. CDR3 sequence (DNA): TGTGCCAGCAGTTACCCGGGATTTTATAATTCACCCCTCCACTTT.

The chain uses TRBV7-3 and TRBJ1-2; the D is unclear. Between the trimmed V and J ends, which lost 4 bases and 6 bases, there was a span of 15 bases. The germline CDR1 and CDR2 sequences are SGHTA and FQGTGA. The CDR3 sequence is 14 residues long. The CDR3 region is CASSSNGGRDGYTF. The CDR3 DNA reads as TGTGCCAGCAGCTCGAACGGTGGGCGAGATGGCTACACCTTC.

The chain carries TRBV29-1 and TRBJ1-3; TRBD1 might be the D (6 bases). Germline-derived CDR1 and CDR2 are SQVTM and ANQGSEA. Trimming shortened V by 4 bases and J by 2 bases, and 15 bases separated the two germline ends. The CDR3 length is 15 residues. This chain's CDR3 is CSVVAGTTTGNTIYF. The CDR3 DNA follows: TGCAGCGTTGTGGCCGGGACAACGACTGGAAACACCATATATTTT.

The chain links TRBV10-3 to TRBJ1-2; the D is unclear. V dropped 6 bases and J dropped 1 base, with 9 bases sitting between them. The CDR3 consists of 13 residues. Germline-derived CDR1 and CDR2 are ENHRY and SYGVKD. The CDR3 region has the DNA TGTGCCATCAGGGACCAGAGTAACTATGGCTACACCTTC. Amino acid sequence: CAIRDQSNYGYTF.

This chain links TRBV28 with TRBJ1-2; D is possibly TRBD1 (6 bases). The CDR3 totals 18 residues. V shed 5 bases and J shed 6 bases, with 28 bases lying between them. Germline lookup yields CDR1 MDHEN and CDR2 SYDVKM. CDR3 loop: CASSVLLSTQGNLNGYTF. The CDR3 nucleotides are TGTGCCAGCAGTGTCCTACTCTCAACTCAGGGGAATTTGAATGGCTACACCTTC.

This clone was seen only once. The CDR3 protein is CASSYSGGLGQYF. In nucleotides, the CDR3 is TGTGCCAGCAGTTACTCGGGTGGGCTTGGGCAGTACTTC. The V gene is TRBV6-5, the J gene TRBJ2-7, with D unclear. CDR1 is MNHEY and CDR2 is SVGAGI in the germline V gene. The CDR3 loop spans 13 amino acids. Trimming left V 0 bases short and J 9 bases short, with 12 bases between.

The chain recombines TRBV28 with TRBJ2-6; D is unresolved. The CDR3 length is 13 residues. Looked up from germline, CDR1 is MDHEN and CDR2 is SYDVKM. V lost 2 bases to trimming and J lost 4 bases, with 3 bases between them. In nucleotides, the CDR3 is TGTGCCAGCAGTTTAATCGGGGCCAACGTCCTGACTTTC. Protein: CASSLIGANVLTF.